This T cell receptor beta chain comes out of a study of long-term antiretroviral therapy in people with HIV. Study in general: First collections came about a decade before the 2015 immediate-ART recommendation.

A v3.0 immunoSEQ assay was performed at survey level. Repertoires were generated with immunoSEQ multiplex PCR, while TCRdb's copy carries only in-frame clones and drops some. The sample includes tens of thousands of clones, about 87% seen only once; the top ten take approximately 3.5%. For this clone: The antigen remains undetermined.

Study-level points and caveats: Whichever time point was examined, clones expanded before ART dominated the repertoire. HIV repertoire CDR3 lengths ranged less widely than those of controls.

The length of the CDR3 is 16 residues. V was clipped by 3 bases and J by 4 bases, with 19 bases between them. Germline lookup yields CDR1 SQVTM and CDR2 ANQGSEA. The source of this sequence is a woman aged 50 to 60 with HIV. The sample was unsorted PBMCs, taken 2.6 years after starting antiretroviral therapy. The chain recombines TRBV29-1 with TRBJ2-1; weak D call: TRBD2 (5 bases). CDR3 sequence reads: CSVESGSLGLYNEQFF. For the CDR3, the DNA is TGCAGCGTTGAGTCTGGATCTCTAGGACTGTACAATGAGCAGTTCTTC.